This T cell receptor (beta chain) came from a study of blood T cell repertoires in COVID-19. In the study overall: The United States, Italy and Spain supplied acute and convalescent COVID-19 samples. PBMCs, B-cell-depleted T cells, or T cells provided the cDNA or gDNA that made up the material.

Germline values: CDR1 MGHRA, CDR2 YSYEKL. This CDR3 spans 17 amino acids. V lost 6 bases to trimming and J lost 6 bases, with 26 bases between them. In the authors' workflow: Reference gene primer amplification in the assay estimated nucleated cell counts. Sequencing used immunoSEQ multiplex PCR; TCRdb keeps in-frame clones, though not all of them. V, J and clone size are those of that table, while D and trimming were read from the DNA. Of about 84,000 clones in the sample, 70% to 80% were seen once. The V gene is TRBV4-1, the J gene TRBJ1-2, with a possible D match to TRBD1 (5 bases). Specimen: peripheral blood. This TCR was recovered from a man aged 45-60 years with active or convalescent COVID-19. CDR3 region: CASSREDTFRSGDGYTF. The CDR3 nucleotides read TGCGCCAGCAGTCGAGAGGACACGTTCAGGTCTGGCGATGGCTACACCTTC.